This TCR beta chain was retrieved from a study of CD8+ T cells in alopecia areata (dated by TCRdb to the late 2010s). For the wider study: Treated patients were enrolled in an open-label pilot trial of oral tofacitinib, 5 to 10 mg twice daily, for moderate-to-severe alopecia areata. Patients stayed on tofacitinib for 6 to 18 months and then had 6 months of follow-up off drug so that delayed response and recurrence could be assessed. For the treated patients, the SALT score, which quantifies what percentage of scalp surface area is affected, served as the measure of disease severity. In both human patients and the C3H/HeJ mouse model, the study applied high-throughput TCRbeta sequencing to look at T cell clonal expansion in alopecia areata. In humans, TCRbeta sequencing was performed on scalp tissue and on sorted CD4+ and CD8+ peripheral blood T cells from healthy controls and from patients with patchy or totalis/universalis alopecia areata. Tofacitinib-treated patients had biopsies at baseline and at 4 and 24 weeks of treatment, with a later scalp biopsy in several patients. Scalp clonality was compared among normal scalp (n=4), patchy alopecia areata scalp (n=8), and alopecia totalis/universalis scalp (n=8). RNA came from the PAXgene miRNA kit for fixed scalp, the miRNeasy kit for PBMCs, and the RNeasy kit for mouse skin. Amplification of TCRbeta CDR3 regions was done by immunoSEQ multiplex PCR using 35 Vbeta forward primers and 13 Jbeta reverse primers.

The library was prepared using the immunoSEQ multiplex PCR assay. RNA was extracted from all samples and reverse transcribed into cDNA, which served as template for TCR sequencing. SuperScript III was used to make first-strand cDNA, primed with a 2:1 mix of oligo-dT and random hexamers. Amplification bias was assessed with a synthetic immune receptor repertoire, and residual bias was removed computationally. For the original study's pipeline: After raw reads were preprocessed to remove errors, the CDR3 was defined following IMGT conventions as running from the conserved cysteine to phenylalanine. Clonality was computed as 1 minus the Shannon entropy, with the entropy normalized by log2 of the number of productive unique TCRs. CD4 or CD8 identity of scalp clones was inferred by cross-referencing scalp TCRbeta sequences with sorted blood CD4 and CD8 repertoires. TCRdb stores this immuneACCESS table with in-frame sequences only. Part of the clones is absent; in the studies checked, under half of the shortfall reflects unresolved V genes, and no reason is known for the rest. Clone size and V and J calls were adopted from that table, with D and trimming inferred from the DNA. The sample data list 150,000 to 200,000 clones, and roughly 66% of these were observed just once. Just over 1% of the sample is held by the ten biggest clonotypes.

In the case of this clone: Its cognate antigen has yet to be identified. The sample holds no much larger clone one base away, and base qualities are not on file.

The time point tag for this specimen amounts to: 24 weeks on oral tofacitinib. The treatment or condition label here, explained by the study, means: oral pan-JAK inhibitor, 5-10 mg twice daily. Lesional scalp punch biopsies and peripheral blood were obtained from alopecia areata patients. PBMCs were separated by density centrifugation and stained for CD3, CD4 and CD8, after which CD4+ and CD8+ T cells were sorted on a FACSAria. The study at large found these results: During tofacitinib treatment, many expanded lesional clones stuck around in both scalp and blood, and this persistence may partly explain why relapse happens after treatment is stopped. Because the treated cohort was small and included a single nonresponder, larger studies are needed to assess links between baseline CD8+ expansion and response. Compared with mice, TCR sequences shared between patients were less clear, possibly partly because of HLA diversity across the patient population. Compared with normal scalp, lesional scalp, particularly in alopecia totalis/universalis, had higher clonality and more expanded CD8+ clones, which suggests antigenic drive. Unlike mouse skin, which is dominated by gammadelta T cells, normal human skin has resident alphabeta T cells that are also sequenced, and this complicates analysis of the scalp TCR repertoire. Scalp clonality and the number of expanded CD8+ clones among the top 100 scalp clones were significantly decreased by tofacitinib.

V is clipped by 7 bases and J by 4 bases, and the sequence between their germline boundaries is 18 bases long. CDR1 and CDR2, per the germline V gene, are MNHEY and SVGAGI. CDR3 length: 15 amino acids, cysteine to phenylalanine. The read is trimmed to its CDR3 DNA, 45 bases read in frame from base 1. The material was CD4+ T cells sorted from blood, obtained at week 24, from a patient treated with tofacitinib. The rearrangement combines TRBV6-5 with TRBJ2-3; no D segment can be confidently identified. This receptor was identified in a human donor with alopecia areata. The nucleotide sequence is TGTGCCAGCAAATCCAAAAGAGAGGTCCCAGATACGCAGTATTTT. Its protein is CASKSKREVPDTQYF.